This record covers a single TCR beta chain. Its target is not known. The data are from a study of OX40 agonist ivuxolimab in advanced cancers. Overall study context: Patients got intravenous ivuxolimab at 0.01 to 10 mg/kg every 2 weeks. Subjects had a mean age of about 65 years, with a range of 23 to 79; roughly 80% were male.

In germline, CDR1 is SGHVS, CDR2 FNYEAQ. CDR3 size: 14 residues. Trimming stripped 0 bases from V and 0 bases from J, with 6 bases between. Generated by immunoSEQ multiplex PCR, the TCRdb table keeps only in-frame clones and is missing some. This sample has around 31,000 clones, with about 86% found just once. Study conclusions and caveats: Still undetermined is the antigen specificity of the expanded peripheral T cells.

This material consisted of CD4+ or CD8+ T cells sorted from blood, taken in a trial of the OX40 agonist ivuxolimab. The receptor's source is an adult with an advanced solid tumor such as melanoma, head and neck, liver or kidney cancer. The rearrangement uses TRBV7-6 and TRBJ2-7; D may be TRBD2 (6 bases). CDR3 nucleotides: TGTGCCAGCAGCTTAGCGCGGGACTCCTACGAGCAGTACTTC. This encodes CASSLARDSYEQYF.